The present T cell receptor beta chain was sequenced within a study of blood T cell repertoires in COVID-19. Study-wide context: From T cells, B-cell-depleted T cells, or PBMCs came the material, which was cDNA or gDNA.

Seattle's enrolled individuals joined amid active infection and were then monitored longitudinally. This CDR3 is 13 amino acids long. V was shortened by 2 bases and J by 1 base, with 5 bases between the two germline ends. Profiled with immunoSEQ multiplex PCR; TCRdb holds only in-frame clones, not every one. The profile shows approximately 260,000 clones, roughly 89% of them singletons. The TCR was taken from a woman aged 55-69 years with COVID-19, enrolled during active disease. The sample taken for sequencing was peripheral blood. J is TRBJ1-1 and V is TRBV12-3 or TRBV12-4; D uncertain. The CDR3 DNA is TGTGCCAGCAGTTTATTCGGGAACACTGAAGCTTTCTTT. Residues: CASSLFGNTEAFF.